This T cell receptor (beta chain) was sequenced during a study of blood T cell repertoires in COVID-19. Per the germline V gene, CDR1 is MNHNY and CDR2 is SVGAGI (reference sequence). V shed 2 bases, J shed 4 bases, and the junction held 7 bases outside the gene matches. The CDR3 sequence is 15 residues long. Authors' methods: Counts of nucleated cells, estimated from reference gene primer amplification, were obtained. Repertoires were generated with immunoSEQ multiplex PCR, while TCRdb's copy carries only in-frame clones and drops some. The DNA was the basis for D and trimming; V, J and clone size are from that table. This table has 300,000 to 350,000 clones, around 87% appearing once.

The source of this sequence is a woman aged 45-65 years with COVID-19, enrolled during active disease. The specimen was peripheral blood. This chain joins TRBV6-6 and TRBJ2-5, with 7 nucleotides matching TRBD1. CDR3 residues: CASSYPRGLRETQYF. The DNA for the CDR3 is TGTGCCAGCAGTTACCCAAGGGGGCTACGAGAGACCCAGTACTTC.